Following are 10 T cell receptor beta chains from one sample sequenced in a study of monozygotic twins with inflammatory bowel disease. TCRdb reprocessed the 5' RACE reads; each CDR3 protein has one entry and no DNA is given. The sample table includes approximately 160,000 distinct CDR3 sequences. Material for sequencing was blood. These receptors all come from a human donor with ulcerative colitis or Crohn's disease, or a healthy co-twin of an affected twin (not recorded which).

CDR3 region: CASSPGSGPDTQYF. The chain employs TRBV7-9 and TRBJ2-3; TCRdb gives TRBD1 as the D gene, but with no DNA this cannot be confirmed. Germline CDR1 reads SEHNR; CDR2 reads FQNEAQ (reference sequence). This CDR3 spans 14 amino acids.

This chain links TRBV24-1 with TRBJ2-1; TCRdb names TRBD1, which stays unverified in the absence of DNA. The length of the CDR3 is 15 residues. The germline V gene has CDR1 KGHDR and CDR2 SFDVKD. The chain's CDR3 is CATSDFPGTINEQFF.

The CDR3 sequence: CSARSVAGGVIQYF. The rearrangement links TRBV20-1 to TRBJ2-4; TCRdb outputs TRBD2, but without DNA this stays unchecked. There are 14 residues in the CDR3. Germline CDR1 is DFQATT and CDR2 is SNEGSKA (reference sequence).

The chain employs TRBV20-1 and TRBJ1-3; checking the TCRdb D call of TRBD1 is not possible without DNA. Germline CDR1 and CDR2: DFQATT and SNEGSKA (reference sequence). This CDR3 comprises 13 residues. The CDR3 sequence: CSALGGGGNTIYF.

The CDR3 spells CASSLLAGGPMIEQFF. The chain combines TRBV28 with TRBJ2-1; the D call from TCRdb, TRBD2, cannot be confirmed without DNA. Looked up from germline, CDR1 is MDHEN and CDR2 is SYDVKM. The CDR3 sequence is 16 residues long.

The chain carries TRBV28 and TRBJ2-7; TCRdb lists TRBD1, though no DNA is available to test this call. CDR3 length: 17 amino acids. Germline lookup yields CDR1 MDHEN and CDR2 SYDVKM. CDR3 sequence: CASSKPWGQDISYEQYF.

The chain uses TRBV21-1 and TRBJ2-7. TRBV21-1 is termed a pseudogene. The CDR3 contains 16 residues. This CDR3 is CASSKGWVFSSYEQYF.

CDR3 loop: CASRDSPGDEQFF. The chain couples TRBV5-1 to TRBJ2-1; TCRdb's D gene call, TRBD1, goes unchecked for lack of DNA. CDR3 length equals 13 residues. CDR1 SGHRS and CDR2 YFSETQ come from the germline V gene.

The chain recombines TRBV19 with TRBJ2-1. Germline V gives CDR1 LNHDA, CDR2 SQIVND (reference sequence). CDR3 length: 12 residues. CDR3 in amino acids: CASSPTYNEQFF.

This chain's CDR3 is CSARDPASGGTKTQYF. The chain is built from TRBV20-1 and TRBJ2-5; TCRdb returns TRBD2, unconfirmable since there is no DNA. This CDR3 has 16 residues. From germline, CDR1 is DFQATT and CDR2 SNEGSKA (reference sequence).